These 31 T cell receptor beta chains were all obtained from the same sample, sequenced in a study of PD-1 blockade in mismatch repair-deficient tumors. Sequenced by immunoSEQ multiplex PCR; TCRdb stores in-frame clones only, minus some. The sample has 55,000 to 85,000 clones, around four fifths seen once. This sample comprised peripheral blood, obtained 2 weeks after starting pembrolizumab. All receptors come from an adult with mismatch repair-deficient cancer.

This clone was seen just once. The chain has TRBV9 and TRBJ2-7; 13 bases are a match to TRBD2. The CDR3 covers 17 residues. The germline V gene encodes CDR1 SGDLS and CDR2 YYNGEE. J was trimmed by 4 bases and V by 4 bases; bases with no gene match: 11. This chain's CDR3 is CASSRGLAGVAAYEQYF. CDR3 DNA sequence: TGTGCCAGCAGCAGAGGACTAGCGGGAGTTGCGGCATACGAGCAGTACTTC.

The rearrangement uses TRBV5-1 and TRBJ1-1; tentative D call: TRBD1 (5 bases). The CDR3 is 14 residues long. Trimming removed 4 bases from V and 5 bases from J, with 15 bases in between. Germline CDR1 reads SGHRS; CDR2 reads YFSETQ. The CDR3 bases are TGCGCCAGCAGCCCGGGGACCGTATCTACTGAAGCTTTCTTT. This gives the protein CASSPGTVSTEAFF.

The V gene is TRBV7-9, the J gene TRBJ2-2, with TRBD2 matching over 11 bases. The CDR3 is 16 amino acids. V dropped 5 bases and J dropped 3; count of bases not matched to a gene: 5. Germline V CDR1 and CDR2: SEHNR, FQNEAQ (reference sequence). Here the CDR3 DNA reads TGTGCCAGCAGCCCAAGACTAGCGGGACACACCGGGGAGCTGTTTTTT. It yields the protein CASSPRLAGHTGELFF.

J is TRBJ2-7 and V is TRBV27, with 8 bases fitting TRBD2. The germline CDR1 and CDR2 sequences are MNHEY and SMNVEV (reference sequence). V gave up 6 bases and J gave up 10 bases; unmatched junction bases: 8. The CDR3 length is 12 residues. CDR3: CASSRGGSVQYF. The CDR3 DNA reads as TGTGCCAGCAGCCGCGGGGGGTCGGTTCAGTACTTC.

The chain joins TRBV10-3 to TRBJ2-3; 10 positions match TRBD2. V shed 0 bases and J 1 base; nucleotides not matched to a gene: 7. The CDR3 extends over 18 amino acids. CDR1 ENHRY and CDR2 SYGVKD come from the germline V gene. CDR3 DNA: TGTGCCATCAGTGAGTCGGCTAGCGGGAGCTCGGGCACAGATACGCAGTATTTT. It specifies CAISESASGSSGTDTQYF.

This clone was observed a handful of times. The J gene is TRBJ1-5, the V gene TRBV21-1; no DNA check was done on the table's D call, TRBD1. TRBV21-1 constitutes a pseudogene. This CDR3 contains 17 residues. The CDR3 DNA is TGTGCCAGCACCATCAGCCGTGACAGGTCAAGCAATCAGCCCCAGCATTTT. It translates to CASTISRDRSSNQPQHF.

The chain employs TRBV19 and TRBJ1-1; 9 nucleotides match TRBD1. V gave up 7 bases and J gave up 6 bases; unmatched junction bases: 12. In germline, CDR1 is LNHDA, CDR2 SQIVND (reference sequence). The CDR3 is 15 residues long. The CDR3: CASKFRDREFAEAFF. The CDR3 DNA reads TGTGCCAGTAAGTTCCGGGACAGGGAATTCGCTGAAGCTTTCTTT.

CDR3 bases: TGTGCCAGCAGCCCCAACTTGCTAGCGGGCACAGATACGCAGTATTTT. Its protein product is CASSPNLLAGTDTQYF. The chain employs TRBV5-6 and TRBJ2-3; 7 bases match TRBD2. This CDR3 has 16 residues. V shed 4 bases, J shed 1 base, and the junction held 9 bases outside the gene matches. The germline V gene encodes CDR1 SGHDT and CDR2 YYEEEE.

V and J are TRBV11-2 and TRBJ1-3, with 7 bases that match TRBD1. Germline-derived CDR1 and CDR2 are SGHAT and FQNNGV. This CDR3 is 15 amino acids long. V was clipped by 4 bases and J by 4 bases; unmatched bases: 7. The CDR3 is CASSSNRGSGNTIYF. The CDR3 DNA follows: TGTGCCAGCAGCTCCAACAGGGGATCCGGAAACACCATATATTTT.

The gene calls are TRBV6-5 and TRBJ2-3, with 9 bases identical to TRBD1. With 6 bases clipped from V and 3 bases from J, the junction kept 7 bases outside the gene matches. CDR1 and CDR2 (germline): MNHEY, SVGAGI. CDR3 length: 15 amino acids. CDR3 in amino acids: CASSQDRGRTDTQYF. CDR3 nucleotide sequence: TGTGCCAGCAGCCAGGACAGGGGAAGGACAGATACGCAGTATTTT.

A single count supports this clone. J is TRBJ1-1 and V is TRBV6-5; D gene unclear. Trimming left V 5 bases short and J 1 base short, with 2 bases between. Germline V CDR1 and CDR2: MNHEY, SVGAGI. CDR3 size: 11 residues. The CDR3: CASSRNTEAFF. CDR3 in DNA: TGTGCCAGCAGTCGGAACACTGAAGCTTTCTTT.

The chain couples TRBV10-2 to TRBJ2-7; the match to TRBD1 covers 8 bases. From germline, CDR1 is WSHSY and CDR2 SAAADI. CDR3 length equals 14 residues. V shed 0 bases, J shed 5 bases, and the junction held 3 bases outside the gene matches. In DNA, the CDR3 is TGCGCCAGCAGTGAGTCGGACAGGGTACACGAGCAGTACTTC. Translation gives CASSESDRVHEQYF.

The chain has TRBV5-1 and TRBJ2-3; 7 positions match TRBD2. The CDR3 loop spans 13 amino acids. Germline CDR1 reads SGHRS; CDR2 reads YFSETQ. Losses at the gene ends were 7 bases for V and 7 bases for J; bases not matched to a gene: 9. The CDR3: CASEFGAGYTQYF. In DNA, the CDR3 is TGCGCCAGCGAGTTTGGAGCGGGGTATACGCAGTATTTT. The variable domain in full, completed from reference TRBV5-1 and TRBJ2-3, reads KAGVTQTPRYLIKTRGQQVTLSCSPISGHRSVSWYQQTPGQGLQFLFEYFSETQRNKGNFPGRFSGRQFSNSRSEMNVSTLELGDSALYLCASEFGAGYTQYFGPGTRLTVL.

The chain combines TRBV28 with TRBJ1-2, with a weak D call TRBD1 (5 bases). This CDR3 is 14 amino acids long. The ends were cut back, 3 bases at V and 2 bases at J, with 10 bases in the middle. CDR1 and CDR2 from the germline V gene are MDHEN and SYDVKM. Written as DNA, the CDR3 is TGTGCCAGCAGTTTGGTACAGGACAACTATGGCTACACCTTC. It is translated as CASSLVQDNYGYTF.

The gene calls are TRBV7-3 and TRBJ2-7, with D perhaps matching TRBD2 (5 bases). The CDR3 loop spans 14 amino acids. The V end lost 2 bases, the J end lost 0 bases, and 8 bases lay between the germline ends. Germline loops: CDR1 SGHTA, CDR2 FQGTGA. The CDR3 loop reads CASSLDGDSYEQYF. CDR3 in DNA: TGTGCCAGCAGCTTAGACGGGGACTCCTACGAGCAGTACTTC.

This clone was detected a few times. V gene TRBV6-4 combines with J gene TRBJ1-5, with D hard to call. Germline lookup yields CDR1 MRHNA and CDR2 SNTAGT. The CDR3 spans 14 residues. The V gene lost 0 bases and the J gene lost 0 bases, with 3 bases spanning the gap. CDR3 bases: TGTGCCAGCAGTGACTCGTATAGCAATCAGCCCCAGCATTTT. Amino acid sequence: CASSDSYSNQPQHF.

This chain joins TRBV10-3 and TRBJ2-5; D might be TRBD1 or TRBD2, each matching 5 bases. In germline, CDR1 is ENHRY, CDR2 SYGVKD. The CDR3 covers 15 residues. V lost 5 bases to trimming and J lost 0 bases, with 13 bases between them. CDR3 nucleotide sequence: TGTGCCATCAGTCATTCCGGGGCCTACCAAGAGACCCAGTACTTC. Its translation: CAISHSGAYQETQYF.

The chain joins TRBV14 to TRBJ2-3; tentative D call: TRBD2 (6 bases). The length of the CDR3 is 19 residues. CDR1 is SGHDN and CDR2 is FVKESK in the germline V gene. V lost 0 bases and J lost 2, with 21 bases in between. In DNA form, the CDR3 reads TGTGCCAGCAGCCAAGATCCTGCCTTAGCGGTTCTATACACAGATACGCAGTATTTT. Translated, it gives CASSQDPALAVLYTDTQYF.

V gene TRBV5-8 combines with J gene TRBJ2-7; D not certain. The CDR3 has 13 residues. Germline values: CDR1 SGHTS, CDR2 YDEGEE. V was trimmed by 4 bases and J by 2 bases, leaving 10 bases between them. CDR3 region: CASSAGLAYEQYF. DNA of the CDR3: TGTGCCAGCAGCGCCGGCCTTGCCTACGAGCAGTACTTC. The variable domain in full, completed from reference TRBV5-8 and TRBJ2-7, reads EAGVTQSPTHLIKTRGQQATLRCSPISGHTSVYWYQQALGLGLQFLLWYDEGEERNRGNFPPRFSGRQFPNYSSELNVNALELEDSALYLCASSAGLAYEQYFGPGTRLTVT.

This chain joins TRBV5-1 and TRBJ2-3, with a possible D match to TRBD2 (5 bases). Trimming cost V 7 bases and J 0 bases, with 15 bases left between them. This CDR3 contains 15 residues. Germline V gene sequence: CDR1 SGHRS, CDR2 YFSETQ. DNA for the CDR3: TGCGCCAGCGGCGGAGGCGGAGTTAGCACAGATACGCAGTATTTT. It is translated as CASGGGGVSTDTQYF.

Here the CDR3 DNA reads TGTGCCAGCAGCTTCGGCAGCCTTCTTAACACAGATACGCAGTATTTT. Its translation is CASSFGSLLNTDTQYF. The V gene is TRBV7-6, the J gene TRBJ2-3; D is unresolved. Trimming took 3 bases from V and 2 from J, leaving 15 bases between them. The V gene's germline CDR1 is SGHVS and CDR2 FNYEAQ. This CDR3 is built from 16 residues.

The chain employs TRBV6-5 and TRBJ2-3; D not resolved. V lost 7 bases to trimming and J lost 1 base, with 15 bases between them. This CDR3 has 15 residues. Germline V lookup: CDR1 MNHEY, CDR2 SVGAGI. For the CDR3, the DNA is TGTGCCAGCATCCCCGACCGCAGCGGCACAGATACGCAGTATTTT. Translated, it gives CASIPDRSGTDTQYF.

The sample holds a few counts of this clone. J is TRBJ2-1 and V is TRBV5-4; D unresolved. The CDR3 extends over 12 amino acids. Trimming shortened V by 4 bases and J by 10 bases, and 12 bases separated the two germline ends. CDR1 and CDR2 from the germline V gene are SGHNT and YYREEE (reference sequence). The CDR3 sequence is CASSVARDEQFF. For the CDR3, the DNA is TGTGCCAGCAGCGTCGCTAGAGACGAGCAGTTCTTC.

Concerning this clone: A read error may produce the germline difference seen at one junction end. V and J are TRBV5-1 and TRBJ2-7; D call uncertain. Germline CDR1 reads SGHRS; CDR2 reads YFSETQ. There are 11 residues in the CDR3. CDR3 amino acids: CASSPYYEQYF. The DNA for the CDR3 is TGTGCCAGCAGCCCCTACTACGAGCAGTACTTC.

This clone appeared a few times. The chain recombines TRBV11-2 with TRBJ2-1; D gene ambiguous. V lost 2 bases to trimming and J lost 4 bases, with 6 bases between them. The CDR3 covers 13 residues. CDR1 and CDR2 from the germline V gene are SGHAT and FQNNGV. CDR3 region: CASSLFGYNEQFF. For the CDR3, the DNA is TGTGCCAGCAGCTTATTCGGTTACAATGAGCAGTTCTTC.

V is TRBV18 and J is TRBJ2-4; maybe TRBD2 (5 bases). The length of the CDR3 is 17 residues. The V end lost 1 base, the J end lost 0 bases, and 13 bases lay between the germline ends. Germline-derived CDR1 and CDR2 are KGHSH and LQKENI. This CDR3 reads CASSPLPWGVAKNIQYF. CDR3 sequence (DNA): TGTGCCAGCTCACCACTTCCATGGGGAGTAGCCAAAAACATTCAGTACTTC.

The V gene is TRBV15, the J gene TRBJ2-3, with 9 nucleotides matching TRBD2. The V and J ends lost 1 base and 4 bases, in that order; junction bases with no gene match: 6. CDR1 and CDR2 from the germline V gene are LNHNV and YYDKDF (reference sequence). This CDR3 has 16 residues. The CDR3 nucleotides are TGTGCCACCAGCAGAGTAGCGGGAGAGTGGGCAGATACGCAGTATTTT. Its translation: CATSRVAGEWADTQYF.

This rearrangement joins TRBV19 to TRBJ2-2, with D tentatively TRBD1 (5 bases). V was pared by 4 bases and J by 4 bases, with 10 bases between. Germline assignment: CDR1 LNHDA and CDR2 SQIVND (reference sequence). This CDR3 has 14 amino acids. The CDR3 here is CASSSSQGTGELFF. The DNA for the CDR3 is TGTGCCAGTAGTAGCTCCCAGGGCACCGGGGAGCTGTTTTTT.

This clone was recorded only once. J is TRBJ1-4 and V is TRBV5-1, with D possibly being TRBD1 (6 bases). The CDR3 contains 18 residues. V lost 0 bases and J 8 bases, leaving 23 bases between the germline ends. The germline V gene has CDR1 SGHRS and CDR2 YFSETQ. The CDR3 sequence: CASSLDYLGARLGEKLFF. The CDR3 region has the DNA TGCGCCAGCAGCTTGGATTATCTGGGGGCGAGATTGGGGGAAAAACTGTTTTTT.

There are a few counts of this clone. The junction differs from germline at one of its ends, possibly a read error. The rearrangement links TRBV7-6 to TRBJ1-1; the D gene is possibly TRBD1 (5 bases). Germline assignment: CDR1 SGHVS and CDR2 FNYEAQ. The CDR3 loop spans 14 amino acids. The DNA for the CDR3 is TGTGCCAGCAGCTTAGCGGGGGGAGGGCCTTTAACTCAATTC. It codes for CASSLAGGGPLTQF.

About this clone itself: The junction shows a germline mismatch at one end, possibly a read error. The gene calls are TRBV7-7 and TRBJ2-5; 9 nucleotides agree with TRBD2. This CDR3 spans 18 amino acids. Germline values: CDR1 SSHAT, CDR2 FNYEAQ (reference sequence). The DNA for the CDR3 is TGTGCTAGCAGCTTAGGGCGGGAGGGCCTTTTTTCCCAAGAGACCCAGTACTTC. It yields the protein CASSLGREGLFSQETQYF.